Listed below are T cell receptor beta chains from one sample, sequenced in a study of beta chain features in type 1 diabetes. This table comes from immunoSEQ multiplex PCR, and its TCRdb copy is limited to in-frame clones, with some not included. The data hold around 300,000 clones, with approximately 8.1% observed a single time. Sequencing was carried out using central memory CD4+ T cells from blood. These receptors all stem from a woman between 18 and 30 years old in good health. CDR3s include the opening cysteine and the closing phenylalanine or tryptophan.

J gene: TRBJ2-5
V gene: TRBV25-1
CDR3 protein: CASSNSETQYF

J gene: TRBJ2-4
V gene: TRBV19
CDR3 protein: CASRDRGVKNIQYF

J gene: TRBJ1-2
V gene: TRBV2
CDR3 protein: CASSDIGSNYGYTF

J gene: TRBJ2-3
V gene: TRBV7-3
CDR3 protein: CASSLFSGGLDTQYF

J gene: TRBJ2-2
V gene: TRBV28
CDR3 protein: CASSWGRPGELFF

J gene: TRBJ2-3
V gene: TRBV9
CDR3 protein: CASSVWAGDTDTQYF

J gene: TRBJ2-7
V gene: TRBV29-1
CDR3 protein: CSVPGPLYEQYF

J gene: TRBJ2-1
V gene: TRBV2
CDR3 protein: CASSGIGGNEQFF

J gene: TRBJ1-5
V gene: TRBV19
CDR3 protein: CASSISGNQPQHF

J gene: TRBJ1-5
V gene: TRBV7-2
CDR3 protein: CASSLRMGNQPQHF

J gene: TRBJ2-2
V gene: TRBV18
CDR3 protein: CASSPPFRLGELFF

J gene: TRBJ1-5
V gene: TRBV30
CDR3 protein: CAWNHGTVNQPQHF

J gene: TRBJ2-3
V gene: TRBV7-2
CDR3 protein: CASSSSGGTSDTQYF

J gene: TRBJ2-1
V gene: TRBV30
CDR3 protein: CAWSPTGGTQFF

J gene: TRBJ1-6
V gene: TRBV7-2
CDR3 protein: CASSPQGQSNSPLHF

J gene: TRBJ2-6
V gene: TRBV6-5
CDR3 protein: CASSRTGANVLTF

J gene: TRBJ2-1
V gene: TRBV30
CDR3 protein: CAWRIQGGASEQFF

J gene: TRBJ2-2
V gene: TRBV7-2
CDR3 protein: CASLGQASTGELFF

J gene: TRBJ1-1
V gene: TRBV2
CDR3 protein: CASSASRLNTEAFF

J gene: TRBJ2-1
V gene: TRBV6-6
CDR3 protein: CASSLWVGVGNEQFF

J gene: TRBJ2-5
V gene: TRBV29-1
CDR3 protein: CSVVPGPGETQYF

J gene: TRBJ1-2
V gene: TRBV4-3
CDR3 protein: CASSQRLTGPYGYTF

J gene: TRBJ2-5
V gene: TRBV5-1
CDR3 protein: CASANGPSGSGETQYF

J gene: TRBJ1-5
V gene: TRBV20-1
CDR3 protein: CSATNQPQHF

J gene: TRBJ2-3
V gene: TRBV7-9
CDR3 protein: CASSGRQGLAVTDTQYF

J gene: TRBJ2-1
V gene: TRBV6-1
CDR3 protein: CASSLDRGKVEQFF

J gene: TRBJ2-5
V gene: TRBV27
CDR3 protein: CASSPDTTGVGTQYF

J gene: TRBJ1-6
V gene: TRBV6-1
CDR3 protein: CASSFGRVNSPLHF

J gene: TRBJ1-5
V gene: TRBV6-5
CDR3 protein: CASSVEQTLNQPQHF

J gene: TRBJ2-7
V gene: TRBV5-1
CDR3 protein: CASRKLAGGFDEQYF

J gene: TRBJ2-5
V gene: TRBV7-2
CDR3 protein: CASSLLRETQYF

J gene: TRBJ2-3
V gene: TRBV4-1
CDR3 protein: CASSRPTSGGADTQYF

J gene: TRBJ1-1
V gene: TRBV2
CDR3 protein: CASRADLMNTEAFF

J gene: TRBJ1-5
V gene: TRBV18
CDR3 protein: CASSKGSNQPQHF

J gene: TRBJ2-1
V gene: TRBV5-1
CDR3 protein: CASSYGGTIYNEQFF

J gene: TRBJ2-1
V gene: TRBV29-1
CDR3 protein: CSVDGIGSYNEQFF

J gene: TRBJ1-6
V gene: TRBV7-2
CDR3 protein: CASSLRQYNSPLHF

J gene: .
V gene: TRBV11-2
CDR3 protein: CASSLNWAGPYEQYF

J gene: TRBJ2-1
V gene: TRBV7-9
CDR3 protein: CASSSSTNEQFF

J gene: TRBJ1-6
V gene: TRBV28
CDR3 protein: CASNRTGQKSPLHF

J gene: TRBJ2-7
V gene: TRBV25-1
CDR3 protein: CASSEGQYAYEQYF

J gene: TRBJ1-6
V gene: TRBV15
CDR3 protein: CATCRGRNSPLHF

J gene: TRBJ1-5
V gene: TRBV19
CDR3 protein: CASSITQFDQPQHF

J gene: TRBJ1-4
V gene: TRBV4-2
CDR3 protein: CASRQSPQGAEKLFF

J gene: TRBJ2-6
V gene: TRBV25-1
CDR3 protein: CATSGQGKGANVLTF

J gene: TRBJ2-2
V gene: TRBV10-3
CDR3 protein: CAISANTGELFF

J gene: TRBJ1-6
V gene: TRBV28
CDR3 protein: CASSDGGYDSPLHF

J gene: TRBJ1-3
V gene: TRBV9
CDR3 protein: CASSAWGATGNTIYF

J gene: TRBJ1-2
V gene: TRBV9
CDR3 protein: CASSVSAGQPIGNGYTF

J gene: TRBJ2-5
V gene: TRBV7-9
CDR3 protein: CASSLGPTSGGETQYF

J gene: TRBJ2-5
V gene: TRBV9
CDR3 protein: CASSDTGQGWETQYF

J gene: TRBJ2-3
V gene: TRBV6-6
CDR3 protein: CATGRGLAGGPLASDF

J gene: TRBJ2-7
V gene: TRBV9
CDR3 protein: CASSSHRASYEQYF

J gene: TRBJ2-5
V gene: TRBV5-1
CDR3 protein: CASSRRASEETQYF

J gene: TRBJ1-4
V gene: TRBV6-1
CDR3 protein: CASRAGEKLFF